The source of this T cell receptor beta chain is a study of shared clonotypes between healthy human individuals (dated by TCRdb to 2019 to 2021). Context from the whole study: A few men and a couple of women, aged 18 to 49 years, made up the cohort. For each donor, three plates each were used for CD4 naive and CD4 memory, two plates were used for CD8 naive, and one plate was used for CD8 memory. To estimate repertoire size and how much clonotype sharing occurs between individuals, the study deeply sequenced the blood TCR repertoires of about 5 healthy adults. To increase sequencing depth and limit assay-specific biases, TCR repertoire library preparation and sequencing were carried out by different laboratories using diverse techniques. Between about 0.85 and 8.9 billion PBMCs per donor were obtained by leukapheresis. The paper's findings and limits, for the study overall: Pairwise subsampling led to the expectation that sequencing depth would affect the degree of clonotype sharing among donors. Sampling was restricted to blood, and TCR repertoires in tissue are likely to differ from TCR repertoires in blood. Even with the large sequencing depth, rarefaction of the sorted-subset datasets indicated that sequencing was incomplete. Compared with non-shared clonotypes, the clonotypes found in all four sorted-subset donors had higher generation probabilities. Because the study included a small number of donors, the genetic and exposure-history diversity represented was limited. Sharing across several donors was observed for approximately 4.6% of naive CD4, about 3.2% of naive CD8, 2% to 2.5% of memory CD4, and roughly 0.4% of memory CD8 clonotypes. Estimated clonotype richness was generally larger for naive than for memory subsets.

The V end gives up 4 bases and the J end 4 bases, leaving 19 bases in the junction not matched to a gene. CDR1 is given as MGHRA and CDR2 as YSYEKL, both from the germline V gene. CDR3 length: 19 amino acids, cysteine to phenylalanine. The kept DNA is CDR3 alone, 57 bases in frame from the first base. Healthy HIV-negative adults with no recently reported acute infections or vaccinations were included as donors. Every donor was a Caucasian adult residing in Nashville, Tennessee, USA. Magnetic negative selection was used to enrich CD4+ T cells, after which naive cells were positively selected on CD45RA and the negative fraction became the memory subset. After blood collection by leukapheresis, PBMCs were isolated using Ficoll-Histopaque density gradient centrifugation and then cryopreserved in the vapor phase of liquid nitrogen. Analytical flow cytometry was used to check the purity and quantity of every magnetically sorted T cell population. Each sorted fraction had its genomic DNA isolated and then quantified by UV absorbance on a Nanodrop 2000c.

Note on this clone: The antigen it recognizes is unknown. Within one base of it there is no much larger clone, and no base qualities were kept.

TCR CDR3 regions were amplified from genomic DNA by multiplex PCR using the deep immunoSEQ assay. Extracted genomic DNA from each cell subset was spread evenly across all wells of several immunoSEQ 96-well plates, with each plate serving as a replicate. For sorted subsets, approximately 210 ng genomic DNA, equal to 25,000 to 35,000 T cell genomes, was loaded into each replicate PCR. Purified libraries were measured with a Qubit 3.0 fluorometer, size-checked on a Bioanalyzer 2100, and measured again with the KAPA Library Quantification kit. Every immunoSEQ 96-well plate was sequenced on a separate single-read 150-cycle Illumina NextSeq 550 flow cell. Processing in the source paper ran as follows. Because the immunoSEQ output held only junctional sequences and lacked quality scores, the filtering could not match the filtering applied to full-length reads. Sequences were annotated with PyIR, a Python wrapper for IgBLAST v1.9, and V/J genes and CDR3 were assigned using IMGT germline references. Reads with weak V/J assignments (E-value above 1e-6), missing CDR3, stop codons, out-of-frame junctions, or ambiguous translated residues were removed. A V3J clonotype was defined by an identical inferred V gene, J gene, and CDR3 amino acid sequence. The percentage overlap between two repertoires was calculated by dividing the number of shared unique clonotypes by the size of the smaller repertoire. RTK rarefaction, the Chao1 estimator, and Recon v2.1 estimates of unobserved clonotypes were used to assess repertoire richness. Generation probabilities were computed with OLGA for all TCRbeta clonotypes obtained by the gDNA method from a few donors. TCRdb stores this immuneACCESS table with in-frame sequences only. Part of the clones is absent; in the studies checked, under half of the shortfall reflects unresolved V genes, and no reason is known for the rest. V, J and clone size reflect that table, while D and trimming were determined from the DNA. The sample table contains approximately 2.3 million clones; only one count was recorded for 80% to 95% of them. The ten largest make up under 0.45% of the sample.

Sample: naive CD4+ T cells from PBMCs. The cell subset or site label here, explained by the study, means: CD45RA+ positively selected. In this chain, TRBV4-1 is recombined with TRBJ1-3; 7 central bases correspond to TRBD1. The sequence derives from a young man in good health. Some clones in this sample may be carry-over from other donors' samples. The CDR3 protein: CASSRSGQDRTTLGNTIYF. The nucleotide sequence reads as follows: TGCGCCAGCAGCCGGAGCGGGCAGGACAGGACTACTCTGGGAAACACCATATATTTT.